A selection of T cell receptor beta chains follows, all from one sample in a study of blood T cell repertoires in COVID-19. Assay: immunoSEQ multiplex PCR; the TCRdb copy retains only in-frame clones and omits some. The sample consists of 150,000 or so clones, over 80% of them appearing once. Sequenced: peripheral blood. The receptor set was obtained from a woman in her forties or fifties with acute or convalescent COVID-19. CDR3s leave out the opening cysteine and the closing phenylalanine or tryptophan.

V	CDR3
TRBV4-1	ASSQDGAGRNSPLH
TRBV2	ASSEVQGGYT
TRBV6-2/TRBV6-3	ASSYSNTSEEETQY
TRBV24-1	ATSDLGLTEAF
TRBV5-1	ASSLKGGQGNNSPLH
TRBV7-3	ASSLSGTGGSYEQY
TRBV7-9	ASSSDEQF
TRBV6-5	ASREGASYEQY
TRBV4-3	ASSQDPGTGYTGELF
TRBV2	ASSDNRGRVNQPQH
TRBV14	ASSPVGGNTIY
TRBV10-1	ASSANPGTGGRYEQY
TRBV7-2	ASSIDRGANVLT
TRBV25-1	ASSESGRRDNEQF
TRBV6-5	ASRRTGGDYGYT
TRBV28	ASRDLLAGGRNEQF
TRBV9	ASSGFGRTNTDTQY
TRBV21-1	ASSKEAGGLKQPQH